This record looks at one TCR beta chain sequence and its context. Its antigen specificity is not known. This entry is derived from a study of T cells expressing NK-cell markers (dated by TCRdb to about 2020). Describing the broader study: Three sorted T-cell subsets (CD3+CD56+NKG2C+, CD3+CD56+NKG2C- and CD3+CD56-NKG2C+) from 7 to 9 donors had their TCR beta-chain repertoires profiled. Among the eight sequenced donors, only one was HCMV-seronegative, while the other seven were HCMV-seropositive. All eight donors whose samples were sequenced were randomly selected healthy volunteers, three of them men and five women. Sequencing of the libraries produced 2 x 150 bp reads on Illumina HiSeq 2000/2500, MiSeq or NextSeq. Study-level results and caveats: Those dominant clonotypes were again the most abundant among CD3+CD56-NKG2C+ cells in a handful of donors, at about 25-60.1%. In over 5 donors, the dominant CD3+CD56+NKG2C+ clonotypes were among the top 10 CD8+ clonotypes and accounted for about 1.0-7.5% of CD8+ T cells. Whether the expanded NKG2C-expressing T cell clones were specific for HCMV antigens remained unclear.

Data came from an Illumina HiSeq 2000. The TCR beta cDNA libraries were made using 5'RACE template switching, a step that added both a universal primer site and unique molecular identifiers. Synthesis of cDNA was primed from the TCR beta constant segment and was followed by two consecutive PCR amplification steps. In the authors' own workflow: MIGEC handled demultiplexing of the reads and grouping by UMI, while MiTCR was used to assemble and quantify clonotypes. To exclude erroneous sequences, only TCR cDNA sequences supported by at least two reads were retained. Downstream repertoire analysis used the tcR package, and clonotypes were matched across fractions by CDR3 nucleotide sequence plus V segment. VDJmatch was used to annotate antigen specificity against VDJdb, with one amino acid substitution allowed in CDR3. TCRdb reprocessed the reads, so every CDR3 protein sequence counts as one entry and DNA is not shown. These V and J calls rely on TCRdb rather than the paper's analysis. The sample's table covers 200,000 to 300,000 distinct CDR3 sequences. 0.39% of the sample comes from the top ten.

HCMV-specific IgG was detected in serum with a commercial ELISA kit to determine HCMV serostatus. Peripheral blood mononuclear cells were isolated from blood by Ficoll density gradient centrifugation. CDR1 and CDR2, per the germline V gene, are SQVTM and ANQGSEA. The CDR3 measures 15 amino acids from cysteine to phenylalanine. No nucleotide data were recorded. This TCR derives from a man aged 18 to 30 in good health. Donor details come from another sample of the same person, matched by shared clones. The sequence is built from TRBV29-1 and TRBJ2-1; TCRdb returns TRBD2, unconfirmable since there is no DNA. The sample was blood T cells: a sorted CD56 or NKG2C T cell subset, CD4+ or CD8+ T cells, or bulk PBMC T cells (not recorded which). This receptor carries the CDR3 CSVEPGLAGGPVQFF.